The 14 T cell receptor beta chains below come from one sample, sequenced in a study of T-cell memory formation after mild COVID-19. Each CDR3 protein is one row after TCRdb ran MiXCR on the 5' RACE reads. The profile shows about 410,000 distinct CDR3 sequences, under 20% of them singletons. Sequencing was done on a sample of PBMCs or a T cell subset sorted from them (not recorded which). Receptors originate from a man between 18 and 29 years old who had mild COVID-19 (a few samples of this study predate the infection). Cell type and time point are not known.

This clonotype appeared a few times. The chain couples TRBV5-1 to TRBJ2-7, with D perhaps TRBD1 (6 bases). The CDR3 is 13 residues long. V was cut by 5 bases and J by 1 base, with 10 bases left in between. Germline lookup yields CDR1 SGHRS and CDR2 YFSETQ. For the CDR3, the DNA is TGCGCCAGCAGTTATACAGGGTCCTACGAGCAGTACTTC. This gives the protein CASSYTGSYEQYF.

This clonotype has only a few counts. The chain carries TRBV7-2 and TRBJ2-5; 16 bases map to TRBD2. CDR3 length: 16 residues. Trimming cost V 5 bases and J 4 bases; bases outside gene matches: 4. Germline V gene data show CDR1 as SGHTA and CDR2 as FQGNSA. The CDR3 region is CASSAGTSGGVETQYF. CDR3 DNA sequence: TGTGCCAGCAGCGCAGGGACTAGCGGGGGGGTAGAGACCCAGTACTTC.

This clonotype was seen more than once but under ten times. This chain joins TRBV20-1 and TRBJ2-7; weak D call: TRBD2 (7 bases). This CDR3 spans 15 amino acids. V lost 1 base and J 2 bases, leaving 15 bases between the germline ends. Looked up from germline, CDR1 is DFQATT and CDR2 is SNEGSKA (reference sequence). CDR3 residues: CSARVYRGAAYEQYF. The CDR3 nucleotides are TGCAGTGCTAGAGTTTATCGGGGGGCGGCCTACGAGCAGTACTTC.

The CDR3 loop reads CASSYRRTDPYGYTF. The CDR3, as DNA: TGTGCCAGCAGTTACCGGAGGACAGATCCCTATGGCTACACCTTC. The chain couples TRBV6-5 to TRBJ1-2; possible D gene TRBD1, 6 bases. Germline lookup yields CDR1 MNHEY and CDR2 SVGAGI. V was shortened by 2 bases and J by 4 bases, with 14 bases between the two germline ends. The CDR3 contains 15 residues.

The CDR3 DNA sequence: TGTGCCAGCAGCCGGGACAGTACTTCGGAAAACACCATATATTTT. Translated, it gives CASSRDSTSENTIYF. The gene calls are TRBV7-2 and TRBJ1-3, with 7 bases identical to TRBD1. The ends lost 5 bases at V and 6 bases at J; junction bases unmatched: 10. Germline CDR1 reads SGHTA; CDR2 reads FQGNSA. The CDR3 is 15 residues long.

The rearrangement joins TRBV4-1 to TRBJ2-7, with D perhaps matching TRBD2 (5 bases). Germline assignment: CDR1 MGHRA and CDR2 YSYEKL. The CDR3 consists of 17 residues. Trimming removed 0 bases at V and 2 bases at J, with 17 bases between. The CDR3 here is CASSQDAGVGATYEQYF. CDR3 in DNA: TGCGCCAGCAGCCAAGATGCCGGGGTTGGAGCTACCTACGAGCAGTACTTC.

The V and J genes are TRBV6-5 and TRBJ2-2, with 10 positions matching TRBD2. J lost 6 bases, V lost 0 bases, and 1 base had no gene match. Germline values: CDR1 MNHEY, CDR2 SVGAGI. The length of the CDR3 is 15 residues. The CDR3 DNA reads TGTGCCAGCAGTTACTCTAGCGGGGGGTCCGGGGAGCTGTTTTTT. Its protein is CASSYSSGGSGELFF.

The table lists this clonotype with a few counts. V and J are TRBV5-1 and TRBJ1-5, with TRBD1 matching over 10 bases. Unmatched junction bases numbered 0, after V lost 0 bases and J lost 6 bases. Germline V gives CDR1 SGHRS, CDR2 YFSETQ. The CDR3 contains 14 residues. DNA of the CDR3: TGCGCCAGCAGCTTGGGGACAGGGGGTCAGCCCCAGCATTTT. It codes for CASSLGTGGQPQHF.

This clonotype was counted a few times. V is TRBV5-5 and J is TRBJ2-5; 10 bases map to TRBD1. The ends lost 5 bases at V and 6 bases at J; junction bases unmatched: 7. The V gene's germline CDR1 is SGHKS and CDR2 YYEKEE (reference sequence). This CDR3 has 14 residues. The CDR3 nucleotides read TGTGCCAGCAGTCCGGGACAGGGGAGAAAGACCCAGTACTTC. This gives the protein CASSPGQGRKTQYF.

The chain uses TRBV7-2 and TRBJ2-5; D not certain. Germline V gene lookup returns CDR1 SGHTA and CDR2 FQGNSA. V lost 0 bases and J 3 bases, leaving 8 bases between the germline ends. The CDR3 loop spans 14 amino acids. The DNA of the CDR3 is TGTGCCAGCAGCTTAGCAGGGTGGAAAGAGACCCAGTACTTC. Protein sequence: CASSLAGWKETQYF.

Here the CDR3 reads CAWSVHPRTEAFF. DNA for the CDR3: TGTGCCTGGAGTGTTCACCCGCGGACTGAAGCTTTCTTT. The chain is built from TRBV30 and TRBJ1-1; D call uncertain. The length of the CDR3 is 13 residues. V lost 0 bases and J 5 bases, leaving 10 bases between the germline ends. Germline CDR1 and CDR2: GTSNPN and SVGIG (reference sequence).

The genes are TRBV20-1 and TRBJ2-5, with 7 bases matching TRBD1. CDR1 is DFQATT and CDR2 is SNEGSKA in the germline V gene (reference sequence). This CDR3 region has 15 residues. The trim removed 5 bases at V and 4 bases at J, leaving 13 bases unmatched. The CDR3 is CSAQTQGRSVETQYF. The CDR3 nucleotides are TGCAGTGCTCAAACACAGGGGAGATCGGTAGAGACCCAGTACTTC.

This chain uses TRBV9 with TRBJ2-5; D perhaps matches TRBD1 (5 bases). The germline V gene encodes CDR1 SGDLS and CDR2 YYNGEE. V was pared by 0 bases and J by 4 bases, with 10 bases between. The length of the CDR3 is 14 residues. The CDR3 loop reads CASSVEGLGETQYF. DNA for the CDR3: TGTGCCAGCAGCGTAGAGGGGTTGGGAGAGACCCAGTACTTC.

The gene calls are TRBV19 and TRBJ2-1; D is unclear. The V and J ends lost 1 base and 1 base respectively, with 5 bases between them. CDR3 length equals 14 residues. Germline V lookup: CDR1 LNHDA, CDR2 SQIVND (reference sequence). CDR3 nucleotide sequence: TGTGCCAGTAGTATAGGAGGTTCCTACAATGAGCAGTTCTTC. Protein sequence: CASSIGGSYNEQFF.